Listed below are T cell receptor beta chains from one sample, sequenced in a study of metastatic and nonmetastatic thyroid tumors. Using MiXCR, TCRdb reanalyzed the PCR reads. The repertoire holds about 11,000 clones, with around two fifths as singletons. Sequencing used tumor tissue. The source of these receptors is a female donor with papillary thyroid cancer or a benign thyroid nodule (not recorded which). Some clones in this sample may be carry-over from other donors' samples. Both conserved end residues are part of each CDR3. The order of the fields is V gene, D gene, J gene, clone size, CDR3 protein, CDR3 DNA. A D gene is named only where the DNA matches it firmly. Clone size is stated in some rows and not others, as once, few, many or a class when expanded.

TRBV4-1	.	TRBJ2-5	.	CASSNSDSSQETQYF	TGCGCCAGCAGCAACTCCGACAGCTCCCAAGAGACCCAGTACTTC
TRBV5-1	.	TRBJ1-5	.	CASSLLTGPNQPQHF	TGCGCCAGCAGCCTGCTTACAGGTCCTAATCAGCCCCAGCATTTT
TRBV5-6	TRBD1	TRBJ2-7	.	CASSKGTVGAYEQYF	TGTGCCAGCAGCAAAGGGACAGTAGGAGCCTACGAGCAGTACTTC
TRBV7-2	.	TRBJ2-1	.	CASSLEGPHEQFF	TGTGCCAGCAGCTTAGAGGGACCGCACGAGCAGTTCTTC
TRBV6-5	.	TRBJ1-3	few	CASSYFSTGLSGNTIYF	TGTGCCAGCAGTTACTTTAGTACAGGCCTCTCTGGAAACACCATATATTTT
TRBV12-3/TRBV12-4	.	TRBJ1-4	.	CASTLIDSNEKLFF	TGTGCCAGCACCCTTATCGACAGTAATGAAAAACTGTTTTTT
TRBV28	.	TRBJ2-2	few	CASSFGGQNTGELFF	TGTGCCAGCAGTTTCGGGGGGCAGAACACCGGGGAGCTGTTTTTT
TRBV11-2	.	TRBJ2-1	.	CASSSGSGSSYNEQFF	TGTGCCAGCAGCTCCGGGAGCGGTTCCTCCTACAATGAGCAGTTCTTC
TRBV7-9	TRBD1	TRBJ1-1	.	CASRQGVTEAFF	TGTGCCAGCAGACAGGGGGTAACTGAAGCTTTCTTT
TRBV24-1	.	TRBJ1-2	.	CATSDLETNYGYTF	TGTGCCACCAGTGATTTAGAAACTAACTATGGCTACACCTTC
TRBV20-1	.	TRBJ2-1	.	CSARGGSYNEQFF	TGCAGTGCCAGGGGGGGCTCCTACAATGAGCAGTTCTTC
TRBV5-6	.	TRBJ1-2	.	CASSLAGHPSYGYTF	TGTGCCAGCAGCTTGGCCGGACACCCGAGCTATGGCTACACCTTC
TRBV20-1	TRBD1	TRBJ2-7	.	CSATIARLQGYSGEQHF	TGCAGTGCTACCATTGCTCGTCTACAGGGGTATTCGGGCGAGCAGCACTTC
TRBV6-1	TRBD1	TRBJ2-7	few	CASSRDRGEQYF	TGTGCCAGCAGTCGGGACAGGGGCGAGCAGTACTTC
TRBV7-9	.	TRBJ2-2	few	CASRGPPQVELFF	TGTGCCAGCAGGGGGCCGCCTCAAGTGGAGCTGTTTTTT
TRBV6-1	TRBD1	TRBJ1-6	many	CASSLGQGLHF	TGTGCCAGCAGTCTCGGACAGGGCCTCCACTTT
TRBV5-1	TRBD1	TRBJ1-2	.	CASSNGQGAYGYTF	TGCGCCAGCAGCAATGGACAGGGGGCCTATGGCTACACCTTC
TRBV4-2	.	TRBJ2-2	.	CASSQEYSGTGELFF	TGTGCCAGCAGCCAAGAATATAGCGGCACCGGGGAGCTGTTTTTT
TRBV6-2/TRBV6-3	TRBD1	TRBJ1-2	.	CASSSHAPDRGNYGYTF	TGTGCCAGCAGTTCCCACGCCCCGGACAGGGGGAACTATGGCTACACCTTC
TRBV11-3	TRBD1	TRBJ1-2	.	CASPPATGWGYTF	TGTGCCAGCCCGCCCGCGACAGGGTGGGGCTACACCTTC
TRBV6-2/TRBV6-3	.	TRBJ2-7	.	CASSLKGEQYF	TGTGCCAGCAGTTTAAAGGGCGAGCAGTACTTC
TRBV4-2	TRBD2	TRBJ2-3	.	CASSGTSGRTFTDTQYF	TGTGCCAGCAGCGGGACTAGCGGGAGGACCTTCACAGATACGCAGTATTTT
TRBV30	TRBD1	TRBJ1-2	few	CAWTGQGVRGYTF	TGTGCCTGGACGGGGCAGGGGGTAAGGGGCTACACCTTC
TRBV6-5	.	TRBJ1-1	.	CASSYGRGRAFF	TGTGCCAGCAGTTACGGCCGAGGTCGGGCTTTCTTT
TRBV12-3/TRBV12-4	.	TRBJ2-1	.	CASSSPGTRYNEQFF	TGTGCCAGCAGTTCACCCGGGACACGTTACAATGAGCAGTTCTTC
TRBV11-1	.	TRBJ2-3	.	CASSLGPVTDTQYF	TGTGCCAGCAGCTTAGGGCCAGTCACAGATACGCAGTATTTT
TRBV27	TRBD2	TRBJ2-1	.	CASSTPSAGGNNEQFF	TGTGCCAGCAGTACCCCCTCAGCGGGGGGGAACAATGAGCAGTTCTTC
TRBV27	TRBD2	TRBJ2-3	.	CASSSTSGSTDTQYF	TGTGCCAGCAGTTCAACTAGCGGTAGCACAGATACGCAGTATTTT
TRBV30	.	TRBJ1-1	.	CAWSRLSEAFF	TGTGCCTGGAGTCGACTTTCTGAAGCTTTCTTT
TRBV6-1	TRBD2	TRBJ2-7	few	CASTALAGGPRGEQYF	TGTGCCAGCACCGCCTTAGCGGGAGGGCCTAGGGGCGAGCAGTACTTC
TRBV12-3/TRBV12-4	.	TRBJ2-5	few	CASSFFGQETQYF	TGTGCCAGCAGTTTTTTTGGGCAAGAGACCCAGTACTTC
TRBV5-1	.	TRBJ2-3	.	CASSFGTSADTQYF	TGCGCCAGCAGCTTCGGGACTTCCGCAGATACGCAGTATTTT